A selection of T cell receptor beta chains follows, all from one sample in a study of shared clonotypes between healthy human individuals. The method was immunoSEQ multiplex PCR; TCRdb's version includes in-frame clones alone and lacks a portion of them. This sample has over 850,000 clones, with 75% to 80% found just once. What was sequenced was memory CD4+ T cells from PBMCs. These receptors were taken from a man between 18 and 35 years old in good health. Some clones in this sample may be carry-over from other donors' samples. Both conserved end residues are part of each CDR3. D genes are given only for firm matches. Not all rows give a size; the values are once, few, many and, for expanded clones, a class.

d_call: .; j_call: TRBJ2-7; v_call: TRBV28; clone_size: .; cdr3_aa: CASSRSVYEQYF; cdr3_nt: TGTGCCAGCAGTCGATCCGTCTACGAGCAGTACTTC
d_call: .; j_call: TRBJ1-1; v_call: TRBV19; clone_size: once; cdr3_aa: CASSEGTGANTEAFF; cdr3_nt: TGTGCCAGTAGCGAGGGGACGGGGGCGAACACTGAAGCTTTCTTT
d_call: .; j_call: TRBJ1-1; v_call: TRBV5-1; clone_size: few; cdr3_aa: CASNRDPNTEAFF; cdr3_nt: TGCGCCAGCAATCGGGACCCGAACACTGAAGCTTTCTTT
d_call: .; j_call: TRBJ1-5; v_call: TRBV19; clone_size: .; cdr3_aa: CASSIGYRRIGNQPQHF; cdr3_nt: TGTGCCAGTAGTATCGGGTACAGGAGAATCGGCAATCAGCCCCAGCATTTT
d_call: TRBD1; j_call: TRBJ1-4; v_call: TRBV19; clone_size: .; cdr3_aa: CASSARQGPRNEKLFF; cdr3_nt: TGTGCCAGTAGCGCCCGACAGGGGCCGCGAAATGAAAAACTGTTTTTT
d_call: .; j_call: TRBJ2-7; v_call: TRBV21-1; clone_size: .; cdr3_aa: CASSRSRGDGPTYEQYF; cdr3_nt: TGTGCCAGCAGCCGCAGTAGAGGCGATGGCCCCACCTACGAGCAGTACTTC
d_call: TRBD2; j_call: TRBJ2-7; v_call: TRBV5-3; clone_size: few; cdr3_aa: CARSLAEVIAGVDEQYF; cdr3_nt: TGTGCCAGAAGCTTGGCCGAGGTGATAGCGGGAGTTGACGAGCAGTACTTC
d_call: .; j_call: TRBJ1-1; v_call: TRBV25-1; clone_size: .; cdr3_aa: CASSEYWGSEAFF; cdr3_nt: TGTGCCAGCAGTGAATACTGGGGATCTGAAGCTTTCTTT
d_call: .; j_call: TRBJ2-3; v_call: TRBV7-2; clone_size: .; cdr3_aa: CASRGGTDTQYF; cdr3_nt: TGTGCCAGCAGGGGAGGCACAGATACGCAGTATTTT
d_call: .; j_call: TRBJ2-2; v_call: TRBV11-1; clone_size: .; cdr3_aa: CASSREGPGELFF; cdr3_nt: TGTGCCAGCAGCCGAGAAGGTCCCGGGGAGCTGTTTTTT
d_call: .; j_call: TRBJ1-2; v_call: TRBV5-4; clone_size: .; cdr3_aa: CASSLASPLDSLSYGYTF; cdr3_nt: TGTGCCAGCAGCTTGGCCAGCCCCCTGGACAGTTTAAGCTATGGCTACACCTTC
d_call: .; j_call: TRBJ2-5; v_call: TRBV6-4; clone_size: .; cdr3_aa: CASSERPLPWETQYF; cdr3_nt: TGTGCCAGCAGTGAGAGACCACTACCTTGGGAGACCCAGTACTTC
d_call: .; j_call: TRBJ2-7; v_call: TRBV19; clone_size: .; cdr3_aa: CASSASGGPYEQYF; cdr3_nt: TGTGCCAGTAGTGCCTCCGGGGGGCCCTACGAGCAGTACTTC
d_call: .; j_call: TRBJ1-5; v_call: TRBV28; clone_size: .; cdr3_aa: CASSLGGAYSNQPQHF; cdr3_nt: TGTGCCAGCAGTTTAGGGGGCGCTTATAGCAATCAGCCCCAGCATTTT
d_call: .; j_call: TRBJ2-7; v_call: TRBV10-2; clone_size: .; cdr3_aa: CASKGSGTPLKQYF; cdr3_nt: TGCGCCAGCAAGGGCTCCGGGACACCCCTAAAGCAGTACTTC
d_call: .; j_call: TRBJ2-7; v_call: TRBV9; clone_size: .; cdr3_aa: CASSVTPYEQYF; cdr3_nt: TGTGCCAGCAGCGTGACCCCCTACGAGCAGTACTTC
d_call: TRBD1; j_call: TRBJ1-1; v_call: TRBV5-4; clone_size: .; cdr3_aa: CASSIRQGAGTEAFF; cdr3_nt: TGTGCCAGCAGCATCCGACAGGGGGCGGGCACTGAAGCTTTCTTT
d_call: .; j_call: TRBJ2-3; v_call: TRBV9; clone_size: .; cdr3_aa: CASSLTREDTQYF; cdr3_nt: TGTGCCAGCAGCTTAACCCGGGAGGATACGCAGTATTTT
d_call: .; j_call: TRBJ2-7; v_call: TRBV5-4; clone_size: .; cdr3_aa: CASSTRLNPYEQYF; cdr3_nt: TGTGCCAGCAGCACAAGACTTAACCCCTACGAGCAGTACTTC
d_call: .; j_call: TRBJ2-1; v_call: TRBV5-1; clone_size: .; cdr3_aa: CASSLEGSSYNEQFF; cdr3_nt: TGCGCCAGCAGCTTGGAGGGGAGCTCCTACAATGAGCAGTTCTTC
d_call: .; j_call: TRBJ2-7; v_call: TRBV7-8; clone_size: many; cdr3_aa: CASSLEGGTYEQYF; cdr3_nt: TGTGCCAGCAGCTTAGAGGGGGGAACCTACGAGCAGTACTTC
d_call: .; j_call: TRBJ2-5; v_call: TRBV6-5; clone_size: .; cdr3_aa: CASSYSTGLGETQYF; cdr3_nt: TGTGCCAGCAGTTACTCGACGGGACTGGGGGAGACCCAGTACTTC
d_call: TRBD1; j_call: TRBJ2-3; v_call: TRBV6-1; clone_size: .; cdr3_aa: CASSVGQGADTQYF; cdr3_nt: TGTGCCAGCAGTGTTGGACAGGGAGCAGATACGCAGTATTTT
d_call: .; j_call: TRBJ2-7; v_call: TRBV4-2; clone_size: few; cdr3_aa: CASSQVGEYSIEQYF; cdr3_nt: TGTGCCAGCAGCCAAGTGGGGGAGTACTCCATCGAGCAGTACTTC
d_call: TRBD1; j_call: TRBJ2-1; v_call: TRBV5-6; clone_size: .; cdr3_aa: CASSWTGTGFANEQFF; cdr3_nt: TGTGCCAGCAGCTGGACCGGGACAGGGTTTGCCAATGAGCAGTTCTTC
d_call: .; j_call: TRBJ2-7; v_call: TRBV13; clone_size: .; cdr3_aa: CASSLGQRAYEQYF; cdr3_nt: TGTGCCAGCAGCTTAGGACAGAGAGCCTACGAGCAGTACTTC
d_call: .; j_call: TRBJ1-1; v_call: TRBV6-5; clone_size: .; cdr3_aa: CASSNRNTEAFF; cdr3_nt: TGTGCCAGCAGTAACAGGAACACTGAAGCTTTCTTT
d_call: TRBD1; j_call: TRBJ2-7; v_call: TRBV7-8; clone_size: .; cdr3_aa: CASSPGQGADYEQYF; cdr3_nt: TGTGCCAGCAGCCCCGGACAGGGGGCGGACTACGAGCAGTACTTC
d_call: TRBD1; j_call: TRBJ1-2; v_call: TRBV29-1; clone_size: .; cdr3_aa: CSVDRPGQGNYGYTF; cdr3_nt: TGCAGCGTTGATAGGCCGGGACAGGGGAACTATGGCTACACCTTC
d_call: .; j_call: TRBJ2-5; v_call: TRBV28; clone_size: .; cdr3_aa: CASSRPGSRRTQYF; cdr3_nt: TGTGCCAGCAGTAGGCCGGGCTCCCGCCGGACCCAGTACTTC
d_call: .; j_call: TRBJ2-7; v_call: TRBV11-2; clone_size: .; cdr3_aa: CASSLSTGLSEQYF; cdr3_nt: TGTGCCAGCAGCTTATCCACAGGGTTGAGTGAGCAGTACTTC
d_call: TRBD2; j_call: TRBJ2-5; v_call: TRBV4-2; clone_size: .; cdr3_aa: CASSPGMGLAGVREETQYF; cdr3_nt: TGTGCCAGCAGCCCTGGAATGGGACTAGCGGGAGTAAGGGAAGAGACCCAGTACTTC
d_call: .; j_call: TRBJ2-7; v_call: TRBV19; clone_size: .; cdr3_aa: CASSNGTPKPYEQYF; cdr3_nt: TGTGCCAGTAGCAACGGGACCCCCAAGCCCTACGAGCAGTACTTC
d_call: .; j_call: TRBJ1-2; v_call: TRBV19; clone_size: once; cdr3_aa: CASSLGHNYGYTF; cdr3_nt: TGTGCCAGTAGTCTCGGACACAACTATGGCTACACCTTC
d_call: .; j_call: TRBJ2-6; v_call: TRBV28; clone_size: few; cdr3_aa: CASSLKFFSGANVLTF; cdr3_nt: TGTGCCAGCAGTTTGAAGTTCTTCTCTGGGGCCAACGTCCTGACTTTC
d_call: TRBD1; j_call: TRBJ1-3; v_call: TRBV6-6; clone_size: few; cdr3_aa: CASSRQGFRNTIYF; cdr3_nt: TGTGCCAGCAGCCGACAGGGGTTCAGAAACACCATATATTTT
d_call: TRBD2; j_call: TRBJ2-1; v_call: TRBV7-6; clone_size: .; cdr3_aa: CASSLTGTSGNNEQFF; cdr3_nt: TGTGCCAGCAGCCTCACCGGGACTAGCGGTAACAATGAGCAGTTCTTC
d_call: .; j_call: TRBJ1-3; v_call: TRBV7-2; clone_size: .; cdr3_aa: CASSLVWGSGNTIYF; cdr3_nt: TGTGCCAGCAGCTTAGTTTGGGGTTCTGGAAACACCATATATTTT
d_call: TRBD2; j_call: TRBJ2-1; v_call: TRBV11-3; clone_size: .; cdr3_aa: CASSSGSMREGPSYNEQFF; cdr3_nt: TGTGCCAGCAGCTCAGGGAGTATGCGGGAGGGCCCCTCCTACAATGAGCAGTTCTTC
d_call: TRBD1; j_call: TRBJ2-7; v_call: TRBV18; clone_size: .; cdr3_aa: CASSPPGTDKQYF; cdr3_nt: TGTGCCAGCTCACCACCCGGGACAGATAAGCAGTACTTC
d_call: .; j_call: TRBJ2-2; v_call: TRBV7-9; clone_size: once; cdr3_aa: CASRFALTGELFF; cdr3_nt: TGTGCCAGCAGATTCGCCCTCACCGGGGAGCTGTTTTTT
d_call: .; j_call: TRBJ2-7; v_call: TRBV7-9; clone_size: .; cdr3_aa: CASSFHDGASGEQYF; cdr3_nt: TGTGCCAGCAGCTTTCATGATGGAGCAAGCGGCGAGCAGTACTTC
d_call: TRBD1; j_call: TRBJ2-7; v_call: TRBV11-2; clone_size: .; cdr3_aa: CASSLAGQGAYEQYF; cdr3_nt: TGTGCCAGCAGCTTAGCAGGACAGGGGGCATACGAGCAGTACTTC
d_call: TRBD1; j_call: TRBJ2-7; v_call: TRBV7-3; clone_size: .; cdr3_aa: CASSSTGTGAYEQYF; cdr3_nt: TGTGCCAGCAGCTCAACCGGGACAGGGGCCTACGAGCAGTACTTC
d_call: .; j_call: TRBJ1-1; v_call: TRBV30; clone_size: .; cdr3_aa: CAGRAAGNTEAFF; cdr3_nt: TGTGCCGGAAGGGCCGCAGGGAACACTGAAGCTTTCTTT
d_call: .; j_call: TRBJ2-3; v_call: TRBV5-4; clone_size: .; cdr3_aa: CASSPAGTTSTDTQYF; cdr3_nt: TGTGCCAGCAGCCCCGCCGGGACAACTAGCACAGATACGCAGTATTTT
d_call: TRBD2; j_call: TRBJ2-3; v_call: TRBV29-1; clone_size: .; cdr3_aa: CSLPAGGSTDTQYF; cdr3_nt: TGCAGCCTTCCAGCGGGAGGGAGCACAGATACGCAGTATTTT
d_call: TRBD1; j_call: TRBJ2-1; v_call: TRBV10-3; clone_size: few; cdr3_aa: CAISESGQGYNEQFF; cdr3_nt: TGTGCCATCAGTGAGTCGGGACAGGGTTACAATGAGCAGTTCTTC
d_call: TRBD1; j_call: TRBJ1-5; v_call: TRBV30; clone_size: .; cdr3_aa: CAWSPGQNNQPQHF; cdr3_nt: TGTGCCTGGAGTCCGGGACAGAACAATCAGCCCCAGCATTTT
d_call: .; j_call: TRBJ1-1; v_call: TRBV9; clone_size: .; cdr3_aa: CASSPHTGGGTEAFF; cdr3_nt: TGTGCCAGCAGCCCACATACGGGGGGCGGCACTGAAGCTTTCTTT
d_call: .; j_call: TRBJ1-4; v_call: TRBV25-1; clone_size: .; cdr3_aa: CASSEYRGLDEKLFF; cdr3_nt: TGTGCCAGCAGTGAATACCGGGGGCTTGATGAAAAACTGTTTTTT
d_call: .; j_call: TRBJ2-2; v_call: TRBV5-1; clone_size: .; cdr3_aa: CASSWDGSGELFF; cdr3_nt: TGCGCCAGCAGCTGGGACGGGTCCGGGGAGCTGTTTTTT
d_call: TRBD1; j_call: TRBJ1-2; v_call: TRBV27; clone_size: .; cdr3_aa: CASSRTGGGTGYTF; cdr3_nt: TGTGCCAGCAGTCGGACAGGGGGCGGGACTGGCTACACCTTC
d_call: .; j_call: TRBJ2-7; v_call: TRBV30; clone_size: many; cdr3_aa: CAWSVQRRGQYF; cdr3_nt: TGTGCCTGGAGTGTTCAGCGTCGAGGGCAGTACTTC